These T cell receptor beta chains were read from a single sample in a study of T cells after posttransplantation cyclophosphamide. Libraries were prepared by immunoSEQ multiplex PCR; TCRdb keeps only in-frame clonotypes and omits some of them. The sample holds tens of thousands of clones, roughly 92% seen once. The sequencing input was PBMCs. The receptors here all came from a woman aged 50 to 60 in good health and a related stem cell transplant donor. Each CDR3 is given without its conserved first and last residue. Fields, in order: J gene, V gene, CDR3 protein.

TRBJ1-4,TRBV5-1,ASSEAGAGEKLF
TRBJ1-1,TRBV6-1,ASSRQGGDTEAF
TRBJ2-1,TRBV9,ASSVGRPQRGGIYYNEQF
TRBJ1-3,TRBV5-4,ASTTDTLSGNTIY
TRBJ2-7,TRBV27,ASRGGLLAGLSYEQY
TRBJ2-7,TRBV11-2,ASSLVGTSGYEQY
TRBJ2-2,TRBV5-1,ASRGGSGTGELF
TRBJ1-2,TRBV9,ASSVELDTSNYGYT
TRBJ1-5,TRBV7-8,ASSWGTGGSNQPQH
TRBJ2-7,TRBV13,ASRRRDSPYEQY
TRBJ2-6,TRBV5-1,ASGTGLGANVLT
TRBJ2-2,TRBV7-3,ASSPDSVAANGELF
TRBJ2-7,TRBV9,ASSGGEAAYEQY
TRBJ1-4,TRBV28,ASKDRAKVEKLF
TRBJ2-2,TRBV18,ASSPPSANTGELF
TRBJ2-6,TRBV6-4,ASTRIAGAGANVLT
TRBJ1-5,TRBV28,ASSTTGPQH
TRBJ2-3,TRBV5-4,ASSLGGADTDTQY
TRBJ1-1,TRBV27,ASSSWDNLNTEAF
TRBJ2-7,TRBV30,AWSETSSYEQY